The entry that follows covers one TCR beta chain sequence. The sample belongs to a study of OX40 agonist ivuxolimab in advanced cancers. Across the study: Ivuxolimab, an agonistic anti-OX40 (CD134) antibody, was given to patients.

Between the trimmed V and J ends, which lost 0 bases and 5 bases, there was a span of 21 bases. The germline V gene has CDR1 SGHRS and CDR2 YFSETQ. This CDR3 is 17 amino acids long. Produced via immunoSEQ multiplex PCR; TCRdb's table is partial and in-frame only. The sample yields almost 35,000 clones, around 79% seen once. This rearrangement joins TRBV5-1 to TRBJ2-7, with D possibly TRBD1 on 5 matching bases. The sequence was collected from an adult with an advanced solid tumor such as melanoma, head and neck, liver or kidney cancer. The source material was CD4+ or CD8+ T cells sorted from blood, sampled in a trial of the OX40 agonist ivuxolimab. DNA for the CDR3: TGCGCCAGCAGCTTGGCCTTGACAGTCCCTTCTATGAACGAGCAGTACTTC. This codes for CASSLALTVPSMNEQYF.